This T cell receptor beta chain was found in a study of cytomegalovirus exposure and HLA in healthy donors. Findings of the study overall: A later analysis showed TCR association rates differing by HLA locus, peaking at DRB1 and lowest at HLA-C.

On this clone itself: What it binds is unknown.

In the PCR, 60 Vbeta and 13 Jbeta primers were used. Produced via immunoSEQ multiplex PCR; TCRdb's table is partial and in-frame only. Counted here are about 120,000 clones, more than 75% occurring once; the ten biggest clones make up around 9.9%. Per the germline V gene, CDR1 is SGHTA and CDR2 is FQGNSA. CDR3 length: 12 residues. V lost 5 bases and J 3 bases, leaving 8 bases between the germline ends. V gene TRBV7-2 combines with J gene TRBJ2-7; the D is unclear. Sequencing was carried out using PBMCs. This TCR was sampled from a young man in good health and CMV-seropositive. CDR3 protein: CASSPSNYEQYF. As DNA, the CDR3 is TGTGCCAGCAGCCCCTCTAACTACGAGCAGTACTTC.